The TCR beta chain described here comes from a study of vaccination and CD4 T cells after COVID-19. A note on this clonotype: Its antigen is not known.

Oncomine TCR Beta short-read sequencing was applied to DNA from cultured CD4+ T cells. One entry per CDR3 protein, called by TCRdb with MiXCR from the PCR reads. The data contain around 20,000 distinct CDR3 sequences, less than 75% of them singletons. This CDR3 is built from 17 residues. In germline, CDR1 is MNHEY, CDR2 SVGEGT. J lost 7 bases, V lost 4 bases, and 18 bases had no gene match. Treatment defined: roughly ten-day PBMC culture with coronavirus spike peptide pools or control peptides (ViraFEST assay). The clonotype was recovered from a human donor who had recovered from COVID-19. Sequencing was done on a sample of CD4+ T cells from blood, cultured in vitro. The chain has TRBV6-2 or TRBV6-3 and TRBJ2-7, with 8 bases lining up with TRBD2. The CDR3 here is CASSSPLRSSGSLEQYF. In DNA form, the CDR3 reads TGTGCCAGCAGTTCCCCGCTGAGATCGAGCGGGAGCCTAGAGCAGTACTTC.